This TCR beta chain was recovered during a study of blood T cells in healthy people across ages. As for this clonotype: Its antigen is as yet unknown.

General study results and limits: Age advanced and TCR beta diversity per million T cells fell, roughly linearly.

The use of a sample-barcoded 5' primer and a J-beta primer mix characterized a second PCR of roughly 7 to 11 cycles. Per sample, CDR3-containing paired-end reads numbered at least 3 million. TCRdb redid the calling of the 5' RACE reads with MiXCR, one entry per CDR3 protein. The sample lists about 640,000 distinct CDR3 sequences, around three fifths occurring once. Sequenced sample: blood. The origin of this receptor is a man between 60 and 70 years old in good health.

Written as DNA, the CDR3 is TGTGCCAGCGCGAAATCACCGACTGAAGCTTTCTTT. Its protein is CASAKSPTEAFF. The chain recombines TRBV25-1 with TRBJ1-1; no firm D call. CDR1 is MGHDK and CDR2 is SYGVNS in the germline V gene. The CDR3 contains 12 residues. Trimming took off 8 bases at V and 5 bases at J, with 12 bases between the two ends. Full variable domain (outside the CDR3, taken from reference TRBV25-1 and TRBJ1-1): EADIYQTPRYLVIGTGKKITLECSQTMGHDKMYWYQQDPGMELHLIHYSYGVNSTEKGDLSSESTVSRIRTEHFPLTLESARPSHTSQYLCASAKSPTEAFFGQGTRLTVV.